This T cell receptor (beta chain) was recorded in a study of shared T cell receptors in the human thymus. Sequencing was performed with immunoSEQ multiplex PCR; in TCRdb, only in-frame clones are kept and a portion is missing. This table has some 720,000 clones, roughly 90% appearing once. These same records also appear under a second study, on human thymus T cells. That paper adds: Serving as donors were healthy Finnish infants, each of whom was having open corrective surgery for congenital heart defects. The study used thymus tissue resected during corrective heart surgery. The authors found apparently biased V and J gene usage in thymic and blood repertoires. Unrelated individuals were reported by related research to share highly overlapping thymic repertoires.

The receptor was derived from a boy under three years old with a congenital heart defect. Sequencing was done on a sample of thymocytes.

This CDR3 reads CSFSQGGYTF. CDR3 bases: TGCAGCTTCTCCCAGGGTGGCTACACCTTC. The J gene is TRBJ1-2, the V gene TRBV29-1; possible D gene TRBD1, 5 bases. The CDR3 length is 10 residues. Germline V gives CDR1 SQVTM, CDR2 ANQGSEA. The V end was cut by 8 bases, the J end by 7 bases, with 11 bases between.